Sequencing of this TCR beta chain was carried out in a study of OX40 agonist ivuxolimab in advanced cancers. About the research overall: Every 2 weeks, ivuxolimab was infused into the patients intravenously at between 0.01 and 10 mg/kg.

Germline CDR1 and CDR2: SGHRS and YFSETQ. The CDR3 totals 14 residues. V lost 0 bases, J lost 2 bases, and 8 bases lay in between. The assay was immunoSEQ multiplex PCR, and TCRdb's table has in-frame clones only and misses some. The data contain around 67,000 clones, 80% of them singletons. This specimen was CD4+ or CD8+ T cells sorted from blood, taken in a trial of the OX40 agonist ivuxolimab. V and J are TRBV5-1 and TRBJ2-5, with D tentatively TRBD1 (5 bases). This clonotype originated in an adult with an advanced solid tumor such as melanoma, head and neck, liver or kidney cancer. The CDR3 region is CASSLETEQETQYF. The CDR3 nucleotides are TGCGCCAGCAGCTTGGAGACAGAGCAAGAGACCCAGTACTTC.